A selection of T cell receptor beta chains follows, all from one sample in a study of technical replicates of blood from a handful of donors. TCRdb's copy holds only in-frame clones and misses some; the assay was immunoSEQ multiplex PCR. Counted here are about 89,000 clones, just under 95% occurring once; the ten biggest clones make up 0.24%. Sequencing input: T cells isolated from PBMCs. These receptors were collected from a human donor in good health. The CDR3 runs from the conserved cysteine through the conserved F or W.

v_call cdr3_aa
TRBV27 CASSLWTSRYTDTQYF
TRBV15 CATSRKRDAKDNQPQHF
TRBV11-2 CASRHRGTETQYF
TRBV19 CASSIDPRSGGRSTDTQYF
TRBV11-1 CASSLSRGADYGYTF
TRBV5-1 CASSRIAGYNEQFF
TRBV5-1 CASSLPLTGGPYNEQFF
TRBV29-1 CSVDSIPRKTGEQFF
TRBV25-1 CASTGLGQGTYEQYF
TRBV5-5 CASSKKGLAGGLEYF
TRBV11-2 CASSLDRARTEAFF
TRBV5-6 CASSGPGQASGNTIYF
TRBV7-3 CASSSGQNTEAFF
TRBV27 CASSRPGTGETQYF
TRBV5-8 CASSGRQGRNIQYF
TRBV29-1 CSVYRALDTEAFF
TRBV5-1 CASSNEGVGGTGELFF
TRBV30 CAWGAPGQRYGYTF
TRBV18 CASSPYAPRSAGELFF
TRBV5-1 CASSLVPSPSSYEQYF
TRBV29-1 CSVPGLTYEQYF
TRBV27 CASSSLQGVVYGYTF
TRBV28 CASRDRGLHNEQFF
TRBV7-8 CASSFSRVVQETQYF
TRBV7-9 CASSPTGDPFF
TRBV2 CASRPGLREKLFF
TRBV5-1 CASSLAGTSGRGIQETQYF
TRBV7-6 CASSPLQGRNTEAFF
TRBV19 CASSPPPGGPNTGELFF
TRBV29-1 CSVEGSAGGLRETQYF
TRBV7-3 CASSLTIVDTQYF
TRBV6-1 CASSEVSYRGRSNQPQHF
TRBV21-1 CASSPRGKRAHEQYF
TRBV7-7 CASSLIQGGEQYF
TRBV28 CASSPSGTGGVNEKLFF
TRBV29-1 CSVAGTGRGNTEAFF
TRBV4-1 CASSQEGGRGEQFF
TRBV29-1 CSVESSGQGFEQYF
TRBV5-4 CASSLWGGLYNEQFF
TRBV27 CASSFEAGGPSTTGYYTDTQYF
TRBV28 CASSSDRPQHF
TRBV25-1 CASSGGQGEAFF
TRBV5-6 CASSLSRAEAFF
TRBV18 CASSPGETQYF
TRBV5-1 CASSFTQGHFYEQYF
TRBV9 CASSVRGRNQPQHF
TRBV29-1 CSVEPQGTNTEAFF
TRBV6-5 CASSGFLTYNEQFF
TRBV5-5 CASTQGGGSNQPQHF
TRBV6-5 CASRGTNTEAFF
TRBV7-8 CASSLNLQGASNVLTF
TRBV5-6 CASSSITGALNFYEQYF
TRBV28 CASSGPNAYEQYF
TRBV7-9 CASRRDSGPAEAYEQYF
TRBV27 CASSSGQGLNTGELFF
TRBV19 CASSWQGEVSDEQFF
TRBV19 CASRTDRVRSPLHF
TRBV10-1 CARGEQGATLNTIYF